One sample yielded the 11 T cell receptor beta chains listed below, sequenced in a study of blood T cell repertoires in COVID-19. This table comes from immunoSEQ multiplex PCR, and its TCRdb copy is limited to in-frame clones, with some not included. The sample contains 95,000 to 120,000 clones, around 81% of which appear only once. The sample consisted of peripheral blood. All receptors come from a woman in her 70s with acute or convalescent COVID-19.

The CDR3 reads CASSQPTGGGSEAFF. The CDR3 DNA reads as TGTGCCAGCAGCCAACCGACAGGGGGCGGGTCAGAGGCTTTCTTT. The chain has TRBV3-1 (or the pseudogene TRBV3-2) and TRBJ1-1; TRBD1 matches 10 bases. With 2 bases clipped from V and 11 bases from J, the junction kept 11 bases outside the gene matches. The CDR3 is 15 amino acids. The germline V gene has CDR1 LGHDT and CDR2 YNNKEL (reference sequence).

A few counts support this clone. The rearrangement joins TRBV12-5 to TRBJ2-1; 10 bases map to TRBD2. The trim removed 4 bases at V and 2 bases at J, leaving 5 bases unmatched. CDR3 length: 16 residues. Germline V gene data show CDR1 as LGHNT and CDR2 as FRNRAP. The CDR3 coding sequence is TGTGCTAGTGGTTCTCAAAGCGGGAGGGCCTACAATGAGCAGTTCTTC. It is translated as CASGSQSGRAYNEQFF. The whole variable domain, remainder taken from reference TRBV12-5 and TRBJ2-1, is DARVTQTPRHKVTEMGQEVTMRCQPILGHNTVFWYRQTMMQGLELLAYFRNRAPLDDSGMPKDRFSAEMPDATLATLKIQPSEPRDSAVYFCASGSQSGRAYNEQFFGPGTRLTVL.

This clone was detected a few times. The chain couples TRBV28 to TRBJ1-2; 10 bases match TRBD1. The CDR3 contains 16 residues. V was clipped by 3 bases and J by 4 bases; unmatched bases: 8. In germline, CDR1 is MDHEN, CDR2 SYDVKM. The CDR3 region is CASSFSRTGGGYGYTF. The CDR3, as DNA: TGTGCCAGCAGTTTTTCTCGGACAGGGGGGGGCTATGGCTACACCTTC.

Of note for this clone: Other DNA sequences within the sample encode an identical CDR3. V gene TRBV4-1 combines with J gene TRBJ1-5; the D gene is possibly TRBD1 (5 bases). The V end lost 0 bases, the J end lost 7 bases, and 7 bases lay between the germline ends. The CDR3 is 13 amino acids. From germline, CDR1 is MGHRA and CDR2 YSYEKL. This CDR3 reads CASSQDRGQPQHF. The CDR3 DNA reads as TGCGCCAGCAGCCAAGATAGGGGACAGCCCCAGCATTTT.

The chain joins TRBV29-1 to TRBJ2-1; unclear D gene. CDR3 length: 17 residues. The germline V and J ends were trimmed by 2 bases and 0 bases, with 17 bases remaining between them. Germline CDR1 and CDR2: SQVTM and ANQGSEA. This chain's CDR3 is CSVEIVGRFFSYNEQFF. In nucleotides, the CDR3 is TGCAGCGTTGAAATTGTTGGCAGGTTTTTCTCCTACAATGAGCAGTTCTTC.

In this sample, this clone turned up a few times. This chain joins TRBV27 and TRBJ2-4; 7 nucleotides agree with TRBD1. CDR3 length: 14 residues. The J segment lost 7 bases and the V segment lost 4 bases, leaving 7 bases of the junction unmatched. Germline V CDR1 and CDR2: MNHEY, SMNVEV (reference sequence). This CDR3 is CASSSRQGGNIQYF. Written as DNA, the CDR3 is TGTGCCAGCAGTTCACGACAGGGTGGTAACATTCAGTACTTC.

V and J are TRBV10-1 and TRBJ2-5; D uncertain. Germline V gene sequence: CDR1 WNHNN, CDR2 SYGVQD (reference sequence). The CDR3 runs 12 residues. V was cut by 3 bases and J by 4 bases, with 6 bases left in between. DNA of the CDR3: TGCGCCAGCAGTGACGGCGGAGAGACCCAGTACTTC. This sequence encodes CASSDGGETQYF.

CDR3 region: CASRPTGRETQYF. CDR3 bases: TGCGCCAGCAGACCGACAGGGAGGGAGACCCAGTACTTC. This chain uses TRBV5-1 with TRBJ2-5; D is perhaps TRBD1 (7 bases). The CDR3 runs to 13 residues. V was clipped by 5 bases and J by 5 bases, with 13 bases between them. The germline CDR1 and CDR2 sequences are SGHRS and YFSETQ.

The V gene is TRBV3-1 (or the pseudogene TRBV3-2), the J gene TRBJ2-7; 11 positions agree with TRBD2. CDR3 size: 15 residues. J lost 4 bases, V lost 4 bases, and 6 bases had no gene match. Per the germline V gene, CDR1 is LGHDT and CDR2 is YNNKEL (reference sequence). The CDR3 here is CASSPRTSGLYEQYF. CDR3 DNA sequence: TGTGCCAGCAGCCCGCGGACTAGCGGGCTGTACGAGCAGTACTTC.

This clone was seen a handful of times. J is TRBJ1-2 and V is TRBV2, with D hard to call. Trimming removed 4 bases from V and 4 bases from J, with 13 bases in between. Germline V gene sequence: CDR1 SNHLY, CDR2 FYNNEI. There are 14 residues in the CDR3. CDR3 protein: CASSVEALGYGYTF. Here the CDR3 DNA reads TGTGCCAGCAGTGTGGAGGCGCTAGGCTATGGCTACACCTTC.

This chain's CDR3 is CSVLPGKHTGELFF. Written as DNA, the CDR3 is TGCAGCGTCCTACCCGGGAAGCACACCGGGGAGCTGTTTTTT. This chain connects TRBV29-1 to TRBJ2-2; possibly TRBD2 for D (5 bases). Trimming left V 6 bases short and J 3 bases short, with 14 bases between. Germline V gene data show CDR1 as SQVTM and CDR2 as ANQGSEA. The CDR3 contains 14 residues.